This T cell receptor beta chain was documented in a study of T cell changes during pregnancy in multiple sclerosis. The CDR3 is 13 amino acids. Germline CDR1 LNHDA, CDR2 SQIVND (reference sequence). Trimming removed 6 bases from V and 2 bases from J, with 10 bases in between. Here immunoSEQ multiplex PCR was the method, and the copy in TCRdb shows in-frame clones only, minus some. The sample lists more than 55,000 clones; approximately 86% were seen once. The chain recombines TRBV19 with TRBJ1-1, with D maybe TRBD1 (6 bases). This receptor was taken from a female donor with multiple sclerosis, enrolled in a pregnancy study. The sample in question was CD4+ T cells from peripheral blood mononuclear cells, obtained in the third trimester of pregnancy. The CDR3 region has the DNA TGTGCCAGTAGGGACAGCAGAAACACTGAAGCTTTCTTT. Translation gives CASRDSRNTEAFF.